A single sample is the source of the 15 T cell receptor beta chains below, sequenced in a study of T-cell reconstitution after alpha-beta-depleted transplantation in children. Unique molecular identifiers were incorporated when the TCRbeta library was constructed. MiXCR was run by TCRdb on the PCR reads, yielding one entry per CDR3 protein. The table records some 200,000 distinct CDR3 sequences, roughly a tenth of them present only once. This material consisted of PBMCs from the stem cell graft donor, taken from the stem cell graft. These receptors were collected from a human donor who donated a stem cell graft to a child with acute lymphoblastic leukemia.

CDR3 region: CASSPESGQVTHEAFF. The CDR3 DNA sequence: TGTGCCAGCAGTCCGGAGTCTGGACAGGTGACTCATGAAGCTTTCTTT. The chain carries TRBV6-1 and TRBJ1-1; 7 positions agree with TRBD1. This CDR3 comprises 16 residues. The trim removed 5 bases at V and 7 bases at J, leaving 16 bases unmatched. CDR1 is MNHNS, CDR2 SASEGT, per germline.

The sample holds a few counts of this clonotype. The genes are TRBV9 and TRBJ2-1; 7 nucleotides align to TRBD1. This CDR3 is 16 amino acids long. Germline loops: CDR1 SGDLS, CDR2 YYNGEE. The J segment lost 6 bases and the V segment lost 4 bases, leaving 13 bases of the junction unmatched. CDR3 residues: CASSPLQGIRLNEQFF. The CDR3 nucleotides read TGTGCCAGCAGCCCGTTACAGGGGATTAGGCTCAATGAGCAGTTCTTC. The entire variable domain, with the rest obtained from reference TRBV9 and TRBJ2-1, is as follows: DSGVTQTPKHLITATGQRVTLRCSPRSGDLSVYWYQQSLDQGLQFLIQYYNGEERAKGNILERFSAQQFPDLHSELNLSSLELGDSALYFCASSPLQGIRLNEQFFGPGTRLTVL.

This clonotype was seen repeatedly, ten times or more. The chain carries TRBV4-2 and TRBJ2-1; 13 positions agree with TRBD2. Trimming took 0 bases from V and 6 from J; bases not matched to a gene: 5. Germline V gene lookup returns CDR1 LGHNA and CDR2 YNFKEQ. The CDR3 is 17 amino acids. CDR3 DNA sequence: TGTGCCAGCAGCCAAGATACTAGCGGGGGGGCTGTCAATGAGCAGTTCTTC. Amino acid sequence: CASSQDTSGGAVNEQFF.

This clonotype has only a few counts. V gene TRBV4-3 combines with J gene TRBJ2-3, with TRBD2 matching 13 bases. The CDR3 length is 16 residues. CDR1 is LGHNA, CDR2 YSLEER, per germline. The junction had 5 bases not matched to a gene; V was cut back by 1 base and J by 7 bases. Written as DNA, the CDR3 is TGCGCCAGCAGCCAAGGCCGGACTAGCGGGGGTTATACGCAGTATTTT. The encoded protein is CASSQGRTSGGYTQYF.

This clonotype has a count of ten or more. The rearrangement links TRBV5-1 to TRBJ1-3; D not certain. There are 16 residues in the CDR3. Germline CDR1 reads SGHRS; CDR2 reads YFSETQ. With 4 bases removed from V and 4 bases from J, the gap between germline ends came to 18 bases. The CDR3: CASSPGENAPGNTIYF. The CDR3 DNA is TGCGCCAGCAGCCCCGGGGAGAATGCCCCGGGAAACACCATATATTTT.

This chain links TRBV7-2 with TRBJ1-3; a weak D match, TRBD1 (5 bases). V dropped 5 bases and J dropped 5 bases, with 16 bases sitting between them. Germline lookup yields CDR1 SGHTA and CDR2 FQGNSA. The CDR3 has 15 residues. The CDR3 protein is CASSPAPGLRNTIYF. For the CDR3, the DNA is TGTGCCAGCAGCCCAGCTCCGGGACTAAGAAACACCATATATTTT.

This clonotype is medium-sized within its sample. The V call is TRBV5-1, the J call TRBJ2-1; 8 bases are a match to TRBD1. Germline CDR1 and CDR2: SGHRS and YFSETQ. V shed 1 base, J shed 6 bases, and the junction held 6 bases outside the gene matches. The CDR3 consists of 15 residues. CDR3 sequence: CASSLRSTGVNEQFF. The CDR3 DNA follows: TGCGCCAGCAGCTTGAGGTCGACAGGGGTCAATGAGCAGTTCTTC.

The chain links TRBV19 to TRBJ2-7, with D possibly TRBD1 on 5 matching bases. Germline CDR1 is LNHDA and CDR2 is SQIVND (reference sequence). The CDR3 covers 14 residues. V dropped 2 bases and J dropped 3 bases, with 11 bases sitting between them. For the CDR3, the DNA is TGTGCCAGTAGTATATCACCAGGGATCTACGAGCAGTACTTC. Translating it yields CASSISPGIYEQYF.

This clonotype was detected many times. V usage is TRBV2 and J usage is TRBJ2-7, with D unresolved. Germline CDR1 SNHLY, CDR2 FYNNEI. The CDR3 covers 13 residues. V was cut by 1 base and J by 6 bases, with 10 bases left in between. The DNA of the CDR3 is TGTGCCAGCAGTGAAGACAGAGAGGTCGAGCAGTACTTC. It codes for CASSEDREVEQYF.

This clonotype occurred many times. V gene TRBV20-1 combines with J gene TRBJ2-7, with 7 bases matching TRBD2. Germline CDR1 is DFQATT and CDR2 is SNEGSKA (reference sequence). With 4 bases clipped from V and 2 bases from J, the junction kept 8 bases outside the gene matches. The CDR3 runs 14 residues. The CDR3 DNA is TGCAGTGCTACCCTGGGAGGGGACCCCTACGAGCAGTACTTC. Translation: CSATLGGDPYEQYF.

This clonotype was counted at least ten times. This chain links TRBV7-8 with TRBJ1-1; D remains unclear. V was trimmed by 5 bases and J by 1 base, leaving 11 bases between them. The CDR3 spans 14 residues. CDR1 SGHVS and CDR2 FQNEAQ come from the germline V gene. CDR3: CASSTERTNTEAFF. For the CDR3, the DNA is TGTGCCAGCAGCACTGAGCGGACGAACACTGAAGCTTTCTTT.

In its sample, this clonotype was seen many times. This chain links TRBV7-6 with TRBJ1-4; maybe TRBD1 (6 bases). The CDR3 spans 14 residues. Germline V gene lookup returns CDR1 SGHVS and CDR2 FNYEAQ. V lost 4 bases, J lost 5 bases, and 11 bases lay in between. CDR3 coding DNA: TGTGCCAGCAGCTGGGACACACGGAATGAAAAACTGTTTTTT. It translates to CASSWDTRNEKLFF.

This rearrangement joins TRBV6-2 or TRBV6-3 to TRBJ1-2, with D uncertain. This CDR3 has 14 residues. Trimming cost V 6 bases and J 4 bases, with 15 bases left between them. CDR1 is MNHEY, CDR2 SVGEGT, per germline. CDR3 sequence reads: CASSFDTVFYGYTF. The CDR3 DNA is TGTGCCAGCAGCTTTGACACGGTGTTCTATGGCTACACCTTC.

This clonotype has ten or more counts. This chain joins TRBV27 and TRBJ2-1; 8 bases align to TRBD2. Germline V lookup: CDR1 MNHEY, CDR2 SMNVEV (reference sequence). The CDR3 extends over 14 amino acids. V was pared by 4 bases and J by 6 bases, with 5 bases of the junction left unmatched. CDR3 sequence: CASSYGLAPNEQFF. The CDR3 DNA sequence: TGTGCCAGCAGTTACGGACTAGCTCCCAATGAGCAGTTCTTC.

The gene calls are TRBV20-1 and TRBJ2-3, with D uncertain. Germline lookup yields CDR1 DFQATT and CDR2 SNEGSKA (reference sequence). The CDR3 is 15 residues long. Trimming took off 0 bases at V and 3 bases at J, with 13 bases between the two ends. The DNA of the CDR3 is TGCAGTGCTAGAGACGCCTTGGCGGTAACAGATACGCAGTATTTT. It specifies CSARDALAVTDTQYF.